These 10 T cell receptor beta chains originate from one sample sequenced in a study of post-analysis software for immune sequencing data. Sequencing libraries made from TCR beta cDNA carried unique molecular identifiers. TCRdb itself ran the PCR reads through MiXCR, one entry per CDR3 protein. The sample records approximately 440,000 distinct CDR3 sequences, less than 45% being singletons. General study findings and limits: A handful of TRBV segments, including TRBV5-6, TRBV5-1 and TRBV20-1, were more frequent in patients than controls.

Their specific antigens are unknown. Sequenced input: blood. The receptors derive from a girl aged 10 to 17 with multiple sclerosis.

This chain connects TRBV9 to TRBJ1-2; TRBD1 matches 8 bases. The J segment lost 0 bases and the V segment lost 0 bases, leaving 1 base of the junction unmatched. The length of the CDR3 is 15 residues. Germline values: CDR1 SGDLS, CDR2 YYNGEE. The CDR3 bases are TGTGCCAGCAGCGTAGGGACAGGGTCTAACTATGGCTACACCTTC. The encoded protein is CASSVGTGSNYGYTF.

The genes are TRBV5-1 and TRBJ1-2, with D possibly matching TRBD1 (6 bases). From germline, CDR1 is SGHRS and CDR2 YFSETQ. This CDR3 comprises 14 residues. Trimming took 0 bases from V and 8 from J, leaving 14 bases between them. This CDR3 reads CASSLEAGGQGYTF. The DNA of the CDR3 is TGCGCCAGCAGCTTGGAGGCCGGGGGCCAAGGCTACACCTTC.

This clonotype has only a few counts. Its ends do not fully match the called genes, so a read error is possible. The V gene is TRBV12-3 or TRBV12-4, the J gene TRBJ2-3; D unresolved. The CDR3 contains 12 residues. Here the CDR3 reads CAGSLRTDTQYF. The CDR3 region has the DNA TGTGCCGGCAGTTTAAGGACAGATACGCAGTATTTT.

Notes on this clonotype: A clone one base away is much larger, so this may be a read error. The chain combines TRBV2 with TRBJ2-1; TRBD1 matches at 8 bases. Germline V gene sequence: CDR1 SNHLY, CDR2 FYNNEI. The ends lost 6 bases at V and 0 bases at J; junction bases unmatched: 4. The CDR3 covers 15 residues. In nucleotides, the CDR3 is TGTGCCAGCAGGTTCGACAGGGGCTCCTACAATGAGCAGTTCTTC. Translation: CASRFDRGSYNEQFF.

V is TRBV19 and J is TRBJ2-3; 11 bases agree with TRBD2. This CDR3 is built from 16 residues. Unmatched junction bases numbered 11, after V lost 3 bases and J lost 9 bases. CDR1 and CDR2 (germline): LNHDA, SQIVND (reference sequence). The CDR3 here is CASSIGTSGPRRTQYF. DNA of the CDR3: TGTGCCAGTAGTATTGGGACTAGCGGACCTCGGCGGACGCAGTATTTT.

This clonotype was observed a few times. The genes are TRBV3-1 and TRBJ1-5; 8 nucleotides agree with TRBD1. Germline V CDR1 and CDR2: LGHDT, YNNKEL (reference sequence). V was pared by 0 bases and J by 6 bases, with 7 bases of the junction left unmatched. The length of the CDR3 is 16 residues. As DNA, the CDR3 is TGTGCCAGCAGCCAAGATTGGCCAGGGGGCCGTCAGCCCCAGCATTTT. This codes for CASSQDWPGGRQPQHF.

The V call is TRBV7-8, the J call TRBJ2-1; maybe TRBD1 (8 bases). The V end lost 8 bases, the J end lost 6 bases, and 35 bases lay between the germline ends. This CDR3 has 20 residues. In germline, CDR1 is SGHVS, CDR2 FQNEAQ. The CDR3 sequence is CASGVNDRGTTGGSLNEQFF. The CDR3 coding sequence is TGTGCCAGCGGAGTGAATGACAGGGGAACCACGGGCGGGAGCCTCAATGAGCAGTTCTTC.

The gene calls are TRBV28 and TRBJ2-5, with D possibly TRBD2 on 6 matching bases. Gene TRBJ2-7 matches the end of the DNA better, so the J call may be wrong. Germline CDR1 is MDHEN and CDR2 is SYDVKM. There are 13 residues in the CDR3. The DNA for the CDR3 is TGTGCCAGCAGTTTACTTCTAGCGTTCGAGCAGTACTTC. Its protein is CASSLLLAFEQYF.

There are a few counts of this clonotype. The rearrangement uses TRBV20-1 and TRBJ2-5; 8 bases map to TRBD1. The DNA end lines up better with TRBJ2-7; the J call may be wrong. This CDR3 region has 16 residues. Germline CDR1 is DFQATT and CDR2 is SNEGSKA (reference sequence). This chain's CDR3 is CSARDLGQGARREQYF. CDR3 bases: TGCAGTGCTAGAGATCTAGGGCAGGGGGCGCGTCGCGAGCAGTACTTC.

This clonotype was recorded a few times. The J gene is TRBJ2-1, the V gene TRBV7-9; TRBD1 aligns across 9 bases. V lost 5 bases, J lost 6 bases, and 5 bases stayed unmatched. The length of the CDR3 is 14 residues. Germline V gene lookup returns CDR1 SEHNR and CDR2 FQNEAQ (reference sequence). CDR3 amino acids: CASSAPGQGNEQFF. CDR3 sequence (DNA): TGTGCCAGCAGCGCCCCGGGACAGGGCAATGAGCAGTTCTTC.